A single sample is the source of the 10 T cell receptor beta chains below, sequenced in a study of blood T cell repertoires in COVID-19. Libraries were prepared by immunoSEQ multiplex PCR; TCRdb keeps only in-frame clonotypes and omits some of them. The sample has approximately 170,000 clones, approximately 80% seen once; the top ten hold 13%. What was sequenced was peripheral blood. These receptors came from an older man who had recovered from COVID-19.

This chain links TRBV7-3 with TRBJ2-3; TRBD2 is a possible D gene (6 bases). Germline values: CDR1 SGHTA, CDR2 FQGTGA. The V gene lost 5 bases and the J gene lost 5 bases, with 14 bases spanning the gap. The CDR3 is 14 residues long. The CDR3, as DNA: TGTGCCAGCAGCAGGGCGGGGTCCGGAGATACGCAGTATTTT. This sequence encodes CASSRAGSGDTQYF.

Only one count was recorded for this clone. The gene calls are TRBV7-2 and TRBJ1-6; D uncertain. The CDR3 is 18 residues long. The ends were cut back, 1 base at V and 0 bases at J, with 13 bases in the middle. Germline V lookup: CDR1 SGHTA, CDR2 FQGNSA. In DNA form, the CDR3 reads TGTGCCAGCAGCTTAGGAACGGGGAGGTCCTCCTATAATTCACCCCTCCACTTT. Its translation is CASSLGTGRSSYNSPLHF.

V usage is TRBV7-8 and J usage is TRBJ2-7, with no clear D. V dropped 1 base and J dropped 0 bases, with 13 bases sitting between them. This CDR3 spans 16 amino acids. Looked up from germline, CDR1 is SGHVS and CDR2 is FQNEAQ. For the CDR3, the DNA is TGTGCCAGCAGCTTAGGACTGAGCCCAAGCTCCTACGAGCAGTACTTC. It is translated as CASSLGLSPSSYEQYF.

The chain recombines TRBV7-2 with TRBJ1-1, with 7 nucleotides matching TRBD1. The germline CDR1 and CDR2 sequences are SGHTA and FQGNSA. J was trimmed by 0 bases and V by 4 bases; bases with no gene match: 5. The CDR3 length is 15 residues. The CDR3 loop reads CASSWDRRLNTEAFF. The CDR3 nucleotides are TGTGCCAGCAGCTGGGACAGACGGCTGAACACTGAAGCTTTCTTT.

V usage is TRBV29-1 and J usage is TRBJ2-1, with a weak D call TRBD1 (5 bases). The CDR3 covers 13 residues. CDR1 and CDR2 from the germline V gene are SQVTM and ANQGSEA. In DNA, the CDR3 is TGCAGTGCCAGGACACCCGTTAACAATGAGCAGTTCTTC. Translated, it gives CSARTPVNNEQFF.

The genes are TRBV24-1 and TRBJ2-1, with TRBD2 matching 8 bases. Trimming took 4 bases from V and 5 from J; bases not matched to a gene: 9. This CDR3 spans 16 amino acids. The germline CDR1 and CDR2 sequences are KGHDR and SFDVKD. The CDR3 bases are TGTGCCACCAGTGACAATGGAGCGGGAGCAAACAATGAGCAGTTCTTC. Translation: CATSDNGAGANNEQFF.

CDR3 in DNA: TGCGCCAGCGGCTCTGGGGGACAGGAATCCTACGAGCAGTACTTC. It yields the protein CASGSGGQESYEQYF. The gene calls are TRBV5-1 and TRBJ2-7; 8 bases are shared with TRBD1. V was clipped by 7 bases and J by 1 base; unmatched bases: 10. The CDR3 extends over 15 amino acids. Germline V gene data show CDR1 as SGHRS and CDR2 as YFSETQ. The full variable domain, rest sourced from reference TRBV5-1 and TRBJ2-7, is KAGVTQTPRYLIKTRGQQVTLSCSPISGHRSVSWYQQTPGQGLQFLFEYFSETQRNKGNFPGRFSGRQFSNSRSEMNVSTLELGDSALYLCASGSGGQESYEQYFGPGTRLTVT.

V is TRBV7-2 and J is TRBJ1-1; maybe TRBD1 (6 bases). The germline gives CDR1 SGHTA, CDR2 FQGNSA. The length of the CDR3 is 16 residues. V lost 4 bases, J lost 1 base, and 16 bases lay in between. The CDR3 DNA reads TGTGCCAGCAGCTCCGGATCTCGGACAGCGAACACTGAAGCTTTCTTT. It specifies CASSSGSRTANTEAFF.

V and J are TRBV5-1 and TRBJ1-1; D remains ambiguous. The CDR3 spans 13 residues. Trimming left V 0 bases short and J 5 bases short, with 8 bases between. Germline CDR1 and CDR2: SGHRS and YFSETQ. The CDR3 sequence: CASSLESLTEAFF. The CDR3 nucleotides read TGCGCCAGCAGCTTGGAGTCTCTAACTGAAGCTTTCTTT.

The gene calls are TRBV4-1 and TRBJ1-1; 7 bases fit TRBD1. CDR3 length: 15 residues. Germline V gives CDR1 MGHRA, CDR2 YSYEKL. Unmatched junction bases numbered 4, after V lost 3 bases and J lost 0 bases. CDR3 in DNA: TGCGCCAGCAGCCAGACAGGGCAAGTGAACACTGAAGCTTTCTTT. It translates to CASSQTGQVNTEAFF.